This record concerns one T cell receptor beta chain sequence. How the authors handled the data: Nucleated cell number was recorded as an estimate derived from reference gene primer amplification. Generated by immunoSEQ multiplex PCR, the TCRdb table keeps only in-frame clones and is missing some. V and J calls plus clone size are reproduced from that table; the DNA served to infer D and trimming. There are 100,000 to 150,000 clones in the sample; around 89% occur only once, and less than 20% lies in the top ten. This sample is drawn from a study of blood T cell repertoires in COVID-19. Looking at the study overall: From the United States, Italy and Spain came samples of acute and convalescent COVID-19. T cells, B-cell-depleted T cells, or PBMCs provided the cDNA or gDNA that served as material.

Trimming stripped 7 bases from V and 5 bases from J, with 21 bases between. Per the germline V gene, CDR1 is SQVTM and CDR2 is ANQGSEA. This CDR3 is 15 amino acids long. Sequencing used peripheral blood. V gene TRBV29-1 combines with J gene TRBJ2-1, with TRBD2 as a possible D gene (6 bases). This TCR was recovered from a man aged 45-65 years with active or convalescent COVID-19. The CDR3 DNA reads TGCAGCGCCCTGGTTGGTAGCGGTGGCAACAATGAGCAGTTCTTC. This gives the protein CSALVGSGGNNEQFF.